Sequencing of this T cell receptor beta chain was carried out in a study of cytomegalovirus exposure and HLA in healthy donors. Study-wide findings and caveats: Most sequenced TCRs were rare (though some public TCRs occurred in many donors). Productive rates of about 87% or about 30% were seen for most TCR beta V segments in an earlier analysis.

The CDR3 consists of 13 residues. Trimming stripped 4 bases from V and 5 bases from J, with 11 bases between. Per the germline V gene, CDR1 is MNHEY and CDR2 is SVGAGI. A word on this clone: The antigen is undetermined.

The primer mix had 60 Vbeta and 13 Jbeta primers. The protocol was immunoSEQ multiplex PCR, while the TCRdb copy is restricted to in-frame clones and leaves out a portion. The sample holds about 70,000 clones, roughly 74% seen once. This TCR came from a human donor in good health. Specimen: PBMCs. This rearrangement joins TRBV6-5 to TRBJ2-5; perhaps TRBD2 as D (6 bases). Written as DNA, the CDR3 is TGTGCCAGCAGTTTGGGACTGTTGGAGACCCAGTACTTC. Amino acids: CASSLGLLETQYF.